The 18 T cell receptor beta chains reported below all come from one sample, sequenced in a study of cytomegalovirus exposure and HLA in healthy donors. PCR used 60 Vbeta primers and 13 Jbeta primers. Sequenced by immunoSEQ multiplex PCR; TCRdb stores in-frame clones only, minus some. The sample has about 140,000 clones, about 75% seen once. The sequenced material came from PBMCs. These receptors all stem from a woman aged 25 to 45 in good health and CMV-seronegative.

CDR3 sequence (DNA): TGTGCCAGCAGTTCCCCCCGGGACAGGGGATTTGGCTACACCTTC. Encoded protein: CASSSPRDRGFGYTF. The genes are TRBV6-6 and TRBJ1-2; 10 bases align to TRBD1. The CDR3 spans 15 residues. The trim removed 4 bases at V and 7 bases at J, leaving 9 bases unmatched. The germline gives CDR1 MNHNY, CDR2 SVGAGI (reference sequence).

The chain uses TRBV9 and TRBJ2-3; perhaps TRBD2 as D (6 bases). Germline assignment: CDR1 SGDLS and CDR2 YYNGEE. The ends were cut back, 3 bases at V and 7 bases at J, with 15 bases in the middle. This CDR3 is 14 amino acids long. The CDR3 is CASSASTGTHTQYF. The CDR3, as DNA: TGTGCCAGCAGCGCATCAACCGGGACTCATACGCAGTATTTT.

CDR3 coding DNA: TGTGCCAGCAGCTTAGGCCAGGGAGGTAGTACTGGGGCCAACGTCCTGACTTTC. Encoded protein: CASSLGQGGSTGANVLTF. This sequence joins TRBV7-6 and TRBJ2-6, with D possibly matching TRBD2 (6 bases). Germline CDR1 is SGHVS and CDR2 is FNYEAQ. The CDR3 covers 18 residues. V shed 1 base and J shed 2 bases, with 15 bases lying between them.

The chain has TRBV9 and TRBJ1-5, with 7 bases that match TRBD1. V gave up 4 bases and J gave up 6 bases; unmatched junction bases: 4. The CDR3 loop spans 13 amino acids. Germline values: CDR1 SGDLS, CDR2 YYNGEE. The CDR3 spells CASSIGTAQPQHF. CDR3 nucleotide sequence: TGTGCCAGCAGCATAGGGACAGCTCAGCCCCAGCATTTT.

The V call is TRBV7-3, the J call TRBJ2-1; 11 positions match TRBD2. CDR1 and CDR2 (germline): SGHTA, FQGTGA. The V segment lost 4 bases and the J segment 6 bases; nucleotides outside the gene matches: 8. CDR3 length: 16 residues. As DNA, the CDR3 is TGTGCCAGCAGCTCGTTAGCGGGAGGGCCTATCAATGAGCAGTTCTTC. This codes for CASSSLAGGPINEQFF.

The sample holds one count of this clone. CDR3 bases: TGTGCCAGTAACCAGGGGGCGGGGGAAGAAAAACTGTTTTTT. It translates to CASNQGAGEEKLFF. V is TRBV19 and J is TRBJ1-4; 8 nucleotides match TRBD1. CDR1 LNHDA and CDR2 SQIVND come from the germline V gene (reference sequence). CDR3 size: 14 residues. J was trimmed by 8 bases and V by 7 bases; bases with no gene match: 9.

Here the CDR3 reads CASSPRTALPEAFF. The CDR3 DNA follows: TGTGCCAGCAGTCCCAGGACAGCTCTACCTGAAGCTTTCTTT. This sequence joins TRBV6-5 and TRBJ1-1; D perhaps matches TRBD1 (6 bases). The CDR3 totals 14 residues. Looked up from germline, CDR1 is MNHEY and CDR2 is SVGAGI. Trimming shortened V by 5 bases and J by 6 bases, and 16 bases separated the two germline ends.

The chain joins TRBV9 to TRBJ2-1; 16 bases align to TRBD2. Trimming removed 2 bases from V and 1 base from J; junction bases left unmatched: 9. The CDR3 extends over 20 amino acids. Germline V gene data show CDR1 as SGDLS and CDR2 as YYNGEE. The CDR3 sequence: CASSVGTSGRAETSYNEQFF. The CDR3 bases are TGTGCCAGCAGCGTGGGGACTAGCGGGAGGGCCGAGACGTCCTACAATGAGCAGTTCTTC.

The V call is TRBV7-3, the J call TRBJ2-1; 8 positions agree with TRBD2. The CDR3 contains 16 residues. With V trimmed by 5 bases and J by 0 bases, 6 bases remained unmatched. CDR1 SGHTA and CDR2 FQGTGA come from the germline V gene. CDR3 in DNA: TGTGCCAGCAGCCTAATAGCGGGGAGCTCCTACAATGAGCAGTTCTTC. Its protein is CASSLIAGSSYNEQFF.

The rearrangement uses TRBV18 and TRBJ1-5; 10 positions match TRBD1. This CDR3 has 19 amino acids. With V trimmed by 4 bases and J by 7 bases, 19 bases remained unmatched. Germline assignment: CDR1 KGHSH and CDR2 LQKENI. As DNA, the CDR3 is TGTGCCAGCTCACGAAACGCCATAATGACAGGGGGCGGTACACAGCCCCAGCATTTT. It yields the protein CASSRNAIMTGGGTQPQHF.

The chain links TRBV4-2 to TRBJ2-3; D unresolved. Looked up from germline, CDR1 is LGHNA and CDR2 is YNFKEQ. V lost 0 bases to trimming and J lost 3 bases, with 4 bases between them. CDR3 length equals 13 residues. The CDR3 is CASSQDITDTQYF. CDR3 DNA sequence: TGTGCCAGCAGCCAAGATATAACAGATACGCAGTATTTT.

This sequence joins TRBV2 and TRBJ1-1, with 8 bases matching TRBD1. This CDR3 contains 14 residues. Germline CDR1 reads SNHLY; CDR2 reads FYNNEI. Trimming at V came to 5 bases and at J to 4 bases, leaving 6 bases not matched to a gene. The CDR3 nucleotides are TGTGCCAGCAGTAGGACAGGGTGGGCCACTGAAGCTTTCTTT. It encodes CASSRTGWATEAFF.

J is TRBJ1-3 and V is TRBV7-8, with unresolved D. This CDR3 has 16 residues. Trimming stripped 5 bases from V and 1 base from J, with 15 bases between. Looked up from germline, CDR1 is SGHVS and CDR2 is FQNEAQ. The CDR3 here is CASSPSPRGSGNTIYF. Here the CDR3 DNA reads TGTGCCAGCAGCCCCTCTCCCCGGGGATCTGGAAACACCATATATTTT.

The chain uses TRBV6-4 and TRBJ2-3; D might be TRBD1 (6 bases). This CDR3 has 15 residues. Trimming removed 5 bases from V and 2 bases from J, with 14 bases in between. Germline assignment: CDR1 MRHNA and CDR2 SNTAGT. CDR3 loop: CASSQLGGSTDTQYF. The DNA for the CDR3 is TGTGCCAGCAGTCAACTAGGGGGTTCCACAGATACGCAGTATTTT.

The V gene is TRBV28, the J gene TRBJ2-2; 8 positions agree with TRBD2. Germline CDR1 reads MDHEN; CDR2 reads SYDVKM. The CDR3 contains 15 residues. V was pared by 10 bases and J by 4 bases, with 11 bases of the junction left unmatched. CDR3 in amino acids: CATTYTGGITGELFF. The CDR3 region has the DNA TGTGCCACTACGTACACGGGGGGGATCACCGGGGAGCTGTTTTTT.

This chain links TRBV28 with TRBJ1-2; TRBD1 matches 12 bases. The CDR3 runs to 14 residues. Losses at the gene ends were 2 bases for V and 8 bases for J; bases not matched to a gene: 3. CDR1 is MDHEN and CDR2 is SYDVKM in the germline V gene. The CDR3 is CASSLAGTGGGYTF. The DNA of the CDR3 is TGTGCCAGCAGTTTAGCCGGGACAGGGGGCGGCTACACCTTC.

The chain is built from TRBV6-5 and TRBJ1-1; TRBD1 is a possible D gene (5 bases). Per the germline V gene, CDR1 is MNHEY and CDR2 is SVGAGI. The CDR3 spans 14 residues. V gave up 0 bases and J gave up 11 bases, with 16 bases separating them. In nucleotides, the CDR3 is TGTGCCAGCAGTTACTCGAACGGGGGAGTGGAGGCTTTCTTT. Protein: CASSYSNGGVEAFF.

In its sample, this clone was seen once. One junction end disagrees with the germline gene, perhaps due to a read error. V usage is TRBV7-7 and J usage is TRBJ2-3; 11 positions agree with TRBD2. CDR1 SSHAT and CDR2 FNYEAQ come from the germline V gene (reference sequence). This CDR3 has 15 residues. The CDR3 protein is CASSRTSGSTDTQYF. CDR3 nucleotide sequence: TGTGCTAGCAGTCGGACTAGCGGGAGCACAGATACGCAGTATTTT.